This record concerns one T cell receptor (beta chain) sequence. The sample belongs to a study of blood T cell repertoires in COVID-19. Clinical history reported by participants formed the basis on which cohorts were assigned. Donors in Cohort 3 who had recovered were those with two negative PCRs, healthcare professional clearance, or resolution of their symptoms. Germline CDR1 and CDR2: SQVTM and ANQGSEA. This CDR3 has 13 residues. V was shortened by 5 bases and J by 9 bases, with 17 bases between the two germline ends. Data came from immunoSEQ multiplex PCR; TCRdb stores just in-frame clones and leaves some out. The table includes about 170,000 clones, 70% to 90% detected once.

The chain has TRBV29-1 and TRBJ2-1, with D maybe TRBD2 (5 bases). The receptor was isolated from a woman between 18 and 29 years old who had recovered from COVID-19. Sequencing input: PBMCs or T cells enriched from blood (not recorded which). The chain's CDR3 is CSVNGLAWGEQFF. The CDR3 DNA sequence: TGCAGCGTTAATGGACTGGCCTGGGGTGAGCAGTTCTTC.